Each of the 10 T cell receptor beta chains below was sequenced from the same sample in a study of beta chain features in type 1 diabetes. Whole-study results and caveats: Shorter TCRB CDR3s, moderately but significantly so, marked every one of the four CD4+ subsets in Type 1 diabetes patients.

Their target antigens are unknown. Every bit of the isolated RNA underwent reverse transcription, so sequencing read expressed TCRB transcripts. TCRdb's table, derived via immunoSEQ multiplex PCR, lists solely in-frame clones and lacks some. The sample contains over 200,000 clones, roughly 10% of which appear only once. The sequenced sample consisted of naive CD4+ T cells from blood. All receptors come from a young man with type 1 diabetes.

The CDR3 region is CASSPGGNGYTF. CDR3 DNA: TGTGCCAGTAGCCCAGGGGGCAACGGCTACACCTTC. V is TRBV19 and J is TRBJ1-2; 8 bases are shared with TRBD1. Trimming removed 6 bases from V and 8 bases from J; junction bases left unmatched: 5. This CDR3 comprises 12 residues. CDR1 is LNHDA and CDR2 is SQIVND in the germline V gene (reference sequence).

V usage is TRBV11-2 and J usage is TRBJ2-3, with D possibly matching TRBD2 (6 bases). V was clipped by 8 bases and J by 2 bases, with 8 bases between them. From germline, CDR1 is SGHAT and CDR2 FQNNGV. CDR3 length equals 12 residues. The CDR3 bases are TGTGCCAGCGCTAGCGACACAGATACGCAGTATTTT. Amino acids: CASASDTDTQYF.

This clone was observed a handful of times. This chain's CDR3 is CASLSGQNTEAFF. CDR3 DNA sequence: TGTGCCAGCCTTTCGGGACAGAACACTGAAGCTTTCTTT. The chain employs TRBV6-1 and TRBJ1-1; weak D call: TRBD1 (6 bases). The CDR3 loop spans 13 amino acids. Trimming pared 8 bases from V and 1 base from J, leaving 11 bases between. Germline V gives CDR1 MNHNS, CDR2 SASEGT.

The gene calls are TRBV18 and TRBJ2-7; tentative D call: TRBD1 (6 bases). V dropped 5 bases and J dropped 0 bases, with 17 bases sitting between them. The CDR3 is 16 residues long. CDR1 and CDR2 (germline): KGHSH, LQKENI. In nucleotides, the CDR3 is TGTGCCAGCTCATCTGCCGGGACAAAAAGCTCCTACGAGCAGTACTTC. Protein sequence: CASSSAGTKSSYEQYF.

The sample holds a few counts of this clone. This chain links TRBV7-2 with TRBJ2-1; a weak D match, TRBD1 (6 bases). Germline assignment: CDR1 SGHTA and CDR2 FQGNSA. This CDR3 has 14 amino acids. V was pared by 4 bases and J by 6 bases, with 13 bases between. As DNA, the CDR3 is TGTGCCAGCAGCTCGGACAGAGGGGCCAATGAGCAGTTCTTC. Its translation is CASSSDRGANEQFF.

The chain employs TRBV29-1 and TRBJ2-3, with 9 nucleotides matching TRBD2. CDR1 and CDR2 from the germline V gene are SQVTM and ANQGSEA. This CDR3 is 15 amino acids long. With 8 bases clipped from V and 4 bases from J, the junction kept 13 bases outside the gene matches. The CDR3: CSSDGASGAPDTQYF. The DNA for the CDR3 is TGCAGCTCCGATGGAGCTAGCGGGGCCCCAGATACGCAGTATTTT.

The sample holds a few counts of this clone. The chain has TRBV9 and TRBJ2-7, with 12 bases fitting TRBD2. This CDR3 is 14 amino acids long. Germline V gives CDR1 SGDLS, CDR2 YYNGEE. V was clipped by 4 bases and J by 11 bases; unmatched bases: 10. The CDR3 bases are TGTGCCAGCAGCCCCCGGACTAGCGGGGTCCCCGAGTACTTC. Translated, it gives CASSPRTSGVPEYF.

This clone has more than one count but fewer than ten. The V gene is TRBV19, the J gene TRBJ1-1; maybe TRBD1 (6 bases). The CDR3 extends over 14 amino acids. Trimming removed 4 bases at V and 3 bases at J, with 12 bases between. Germline V gene lookup returns CDR1 LNHDA and CDR2 SQIVND (reference sequence). CDR3 region: CASSNTGSDTEAFF. The CDR3 nucleotides read TGTGCCAGTAGTAATACAGGGAGCGACACTGAAGCTTTCTTT.

This clone was recorded a few times. The chain employs TRBV7-2 and TRBJ2-1, with 10 bases matching TRBD2. Per the germline V gene, CDR1 is SGHTA and CDR2 is FQGNSA. The V segment lost 11 bases and the J segment 0 bases; nucleotides outside the gene matches: 1. CDR3 length: 13 residues. CDR3 sequence (DNA): TGTGCCGCTAGCGGGGGCTCCTACAATGAGCAGTTCTTC. It translates to CAASGGSYNEQFF. The variable domain in full, completed from reference TRBV7-2 and TRBJ2-1, reads GAGVSQSPSNKVTEKGKDVELRCDPISGHTALYWYRQSLGQGLEFLIYFQGNSAPDKSGLPSDRFSAERTGGSVSTLTIQRTQQEDSAVYLCAASGGSYNEQFFGPGTRLTVL.

The chain carries TRBV2 and TRBJ2-1, with TRBD1 matching over 9 bases. The CDR3 extends over 14 amino acids. Germline assignment: CDR1 SNHLY and CDR2 FYNNEI. V dropped 6 bases and J dropped 4; count of bases not matched to a gene: 4. CDR3 nucleotide sequence: TGTGCCAGCAGCGGACAGGGGAGGTACAATGAGCAGTTCTTC. As protein: CASSGQGRYNEQFF.